One and the same sample provided the 15 T cell receptor beta chains below, sequenced in a study of T-cell memory formation after mild COVID-19. Via MiXCR, TCRdb re-called the 5' RACE reads, giving one row per CDR3 protein. The sample has about 340,000 distinct CDR3 sequences; 10% to 15% are singletons. Sequencing used PBMCs or a T cell subset sorted from them (not recorded which). The receptors were sampled from a man between 18 and 29 years old who had mild COVID-19 (a few samples of this study predate the infection). Cell type and time point are not known.

This clonotype came up a few times. The chain employs TRBV18 and TRBJ1-1, with D perhaps TRBD1 (6 bases). V was clipped by 2 bases and J by 5 bases, with 12 bases between them. Germline loops: CDR1 KGHSH, CDR2 LQKENI. The CDR3 consists of 14 residues. DNA of the CDR3: TGTGCCAGCTCACCAAACAGGGCTGATACTGAAGCTTTCTTT. This gives the protein CASSPNRADTEAFF. The entire variable domain, with the rest obtained from reference TRBV18 and TRBJ1-1, is as follows: NAGVMQNPRHLVRRRGQEARLRCSPMKGHSHVYWYRQLPEEGLKFMVYLQKENIIDESGMPKERFSAEFPKEGPSILRIQQVVRGDSAAYFCASSPNRADTEAFFGQGTRLTVV.

Only a few counts were recorded for this clonotype. This chain joins TRBV4-3 and TRBJ1-2; D is perhaps TRBD1 (6 bases). Germline-derived CDR1 and CDR2 are LGHNA and YSLEER. V dropped 4 bases and J dropped 4 bases, with 19 bases sitting between them. The CDR3 runs to 16 residues. CDR3 DNA: TGCGCCAGCAGCCTCCGGGTCCGCGGGACACGCTATGGCTACACCTTC. Protein: CASSLRVRGTRYGYTF.

The chain combines TRBV10-3 with TRBJ2-1; 8 bases match TRBD2. CDR3 size: 11 residues. CDR1 is ENHRY, CDR2 SYGVKD, per germline. The chain's CDR3 is CATGGADEQFF. The CDR3 bases are TGTGCGACCGGGGGGGCCGATGAGCAGTTCTTC.

This clonotype was detected ten times or more. The chain carries TRBV6-5 and TRBJ1-1; a possible D gene is TRBD1 (5 bases). The CDR3 length is 13 residues. Germline V gene sequence: CDR1 MNHEY, CDR2 SVGAGI. The ends were cut back, 2 bases at V and 1 base at J, with 5 bases in the middle. DNA for the CDR3: TGTGCCAGCAGTTACAGGGGGAACACTGAAGCTTTCTTT. Residues: CASSYRGNTEAFF.

The V gene is TRBV7-2, the J gene TRBJ2-7, with 10 bases fitting TRBD2. V shed 6 bases, J shed 0 bases, and the junction held 5 bases outside the gene matches. CDR3 length: 15 amino acids. The germline V gene has CDR1 SGHTA and CDR2 FQGNSA. CDR3 nucleotides: TGTGCCAGCAGTGGGTCTAGCGGGAGCTCCTACGAGCAGTACTTC. Translation: CASSGSSGSSYEQYF. Full variable domain (remainder filled in from reference TRBV7-2 and TRBJ2-7): GAGVSQSPSNKVTEKGKDVELRCDPISGHTALYWYRQSLGQGLEFLIYFQGNSAPDKSGLPSDRFSAERTGGSVSTLTIQRTQQEDSAVYLCASSGSSGSSYEQYFGPGTRLTVT.

This clonotype was recorded at least ten times. V usage is TRBV7-3 and J usage is TRBJ2-5, with 12 bases matching TRBD2. The J segment lost 1 base and the V segment lost 5 bases, leaving 2 bases of the junction unmatched. Germline CDR1 reads SGHTA; CDR2 reads FQGTGA. The CDR3 is made up of 15 amino acids. The CDR3 spells CASSQTSGGQETQYF. CDR3 coding DNA: TGTGCCAGCAGCCAGACTAGCGGGGGCCAAGAGACCCAGTACTTC.

This clonotype was picked up a small number of times. The V call is TRBV4-3, the J call TRBJ2-3; the match to TRBD2 covers 10 bases. The CDR3 extends over 18 amino acids. The V gene's germline CDR1 is LGHNA and CDR2 YSLEER. V lost 0 bases, J lost 0 bases, and 6 bases stayed unmatched. The DNA of the CDR3 is TGCGCCAGCAGCCAAGATCGTCGAGCGGGGGGGAGCACAGATACGCAGTATTTT. Protein product: CASSQDRRAGGSTDTQYF.

The J gene is TRBJ2-1, the V gene TRBV29-1; D assignment may be TRBD1 or TRBD2 (5 bases each). V was cut by 7 bases and J by 7 bases, with 11 bases left in between. Germline assignment: CDR1 SQVTM and CDR2 ANQGSEA. CDR3 size: 11 residues. The CDR3 loop is CSARDENEQFF. CDR3 DNA sequence: TGCAGCGCCCGGGACGAGAATGAGCAGTTCTTC.

This clonotype was counted only a few times. The chain joins TRBV7-3 to TRBJ1-1; D gene uncertain. The CDR3 covers 13 residues. The germline CDR1 and CDR2 sequences are SGHTA and FQGTGA. Trimming cost V 1 base and J 5 bases, with 8 bases left between them. The CDR3 sequence is CASSLNSLTEAFF. CDR3 coding DNA: TGTGCCAGCAGCTTAAACAGTTTGACTGAAGCTTTCTTT.

This clonotype was found a few times. The chain carries TRBV29-1 and TRBJ2-5; D not resolved. The CDR3 sequence is 10 residues long. Germline lookup yields CDR1 SQVTM and CDR2 ANQGSEA. V lost 4 bases to trimming and J lost 5 bases, with 5 bases between them. The CDR3, as DNA: TGCAGCGTTGTAAGGGAGACCCAGTACTTC. Protein product: CSVVRETQYF.

The chain couples TRBV18 to TRBJ2-2, with D perhaps TRBD1 or TRBD2 (5 bases each). This CDR3 spans 15 amino acids. Trimming stripped 3 bases from V and 7 bases from J, with 15 bases between. Germline-derived CDR1 and CDR2 are KGHSH and LQKENI. The CDR3 loop is CASSPTGTEHGELFF. In nucleotides, the CDR3 is TGTGCCAGCTCACCCACCGGGACGGAGCACGGGGAGCTGTTTTTT.

In this sample, this clonotype turned up a few times. V is TRBV19 and J is TRBJ1-5; D remains ambiguous. CDR1 LNHDA and CDR2 SQIVND come from the germline V gene (reference sequence). This CDR3 contains 17 residues. V lost 5 bases to trimming and J lost 0 bases, with 17 bases between them. As DNA, the CDR3 is TGTGCCAGTAGTTCCCGACGGATAGTTAATAGCAATCAGCCCCAGCATTTT. It specifies CASSSRRIVNSNQPQHF.

This clonotype came up many times. The chain links TRBV7-2 to TRBJ2-7; 9 positions agree with TRBD2. CDR1 is SGHTA, CDR2 FQGNSA, per germline. CDR3 length: 17 residues. V was clipped by 5 bases and J by 2 bases; unmatched bases: 13. The chain's CDR3 is CASSPNAYSGGPYEQYF. For the CDR3, the DNA is TGTGCCAGCAGCCCCAACGCTTATAGCGGGGGACCCTACGAGCAGTACTTC.

The sample holds a few counts of this clonotype. At one of its ends the junction is not consistent with the germline gene, which may arise from a read error. The chain links TRBV12-5 to TRBJ1-1; no reliable D call. The CDR3 contains 13 residues. Germline-derived CDR1 and CDR2 are LGHNT and FRNRAP. The CDR3 sequence is CASGLVGPFSLVF. CDR3 coding DNA: TGTGCTAGTGGTTTGGTGGGTCCTTTCTCTCTCGTCTTT.

This clonotype was recorded a few times. The chain carries TRBV11-2 and TRBJ1-1, with D possibly being TRBD1 (6 bases). The CDR3 covers 12 residues. V lost 3 bases to trimming and J lost 9 bases, with 11 bases between them. The germline CDR1 and CDR2 sequences are SGHAT and FQNNGV. In DNA form, the CDR3 reads TGTGCCAGCAGCTTCCAGGGGAGACAAGCTTTCTTT. Translating gives CASSFQGRQAFF. The complete variable domain, with remaining parts taken from reference TRBV11-2 and TRBJ1-1, reads EAGVAQSPRYKIIEKRQSVAFWCNPISGHATLYWYQQILGQGPKLLIQFQNNGVVDDSQLPKDRFSAERLKGVDSTLKIQPAKLEDSAVYLCASSFQGRQAFFGQGTRLTVV.